This TCR beta chain was identified during a study of graft-versus-host responses after intestinal transplantation. Study outcomes and limitations: The marrow of recipients harbored GvH clones, and ileum or blood showed some of them first.

There are 17 residues in the CDR3. The germline CDR1 and CDR2 sequences are MGHRA and YSYEKL. V was trimmed by 0 bases and J by 2 bases, leaving 14 bases between them. A remark on this clone: Its specificity is unknown.

The protocol was immunoSEQ multiplex PCR, while the TCRdb copy is restricted to in-frame clones and leaves out a portion. The sample lists under 130,000 clones, 93% occurring once. The source is a human donor who received an intestinal transplant. This chain links TRBV4-1 with TRBJ1-5; D is undetermined. The sample here was unstimulated CD8+ T cells sorted from spleen or lymph node cells, taken before intestinal transplant. For the CDR3, the DNA is TGCGCCAGCAGCCAAGACAACAGTGGTATGGGCAATCAGCCCCAGCATTTT. It translates to CASSQDNSGMGNQPQHF.